This T cell receptor (beta chain) comes out of a study of shared clonotypes between healthy human individuals. In the case of this clone: Its antigen remains unknown.

The authors ran the assay at deep level. Some clones are missing from TCRdb's copy, which holds only in-frame ones; the method was immunoSEQ multiplex PCR. This sample has 2 million to 2.5 million clones; approximately 95% occur once, and the top ten carry 0.39%. Study findings and constraints: Researchers sampled only blood; tissue repertoires likely differ.

The V end lost 1 base, the J end lost 7 bases, and 17 bases lay between the germline ends. Germline CDR1 reads SGHRS; CDR2 reads YFSETQ. This CDR3 comprises 15 residues. The sequence came from a man between 18 and 35 years old in good health. Some clones in this sample may be carry-over from other donors' samples. Sequences were obtained from naive CD4+ T cells from PBMCs. Subset meaning: CD45RA+ positively selected. J is TRBJ1-2 and V is TRBV5-1, with D unclear. The CDR3 loop reads CASSLNRANDGGYTF. The CDR3 region has the DNA TGCGCCAGCAGCTTGAATAGGGCGAATGATGGTGGCTACACCTTC.